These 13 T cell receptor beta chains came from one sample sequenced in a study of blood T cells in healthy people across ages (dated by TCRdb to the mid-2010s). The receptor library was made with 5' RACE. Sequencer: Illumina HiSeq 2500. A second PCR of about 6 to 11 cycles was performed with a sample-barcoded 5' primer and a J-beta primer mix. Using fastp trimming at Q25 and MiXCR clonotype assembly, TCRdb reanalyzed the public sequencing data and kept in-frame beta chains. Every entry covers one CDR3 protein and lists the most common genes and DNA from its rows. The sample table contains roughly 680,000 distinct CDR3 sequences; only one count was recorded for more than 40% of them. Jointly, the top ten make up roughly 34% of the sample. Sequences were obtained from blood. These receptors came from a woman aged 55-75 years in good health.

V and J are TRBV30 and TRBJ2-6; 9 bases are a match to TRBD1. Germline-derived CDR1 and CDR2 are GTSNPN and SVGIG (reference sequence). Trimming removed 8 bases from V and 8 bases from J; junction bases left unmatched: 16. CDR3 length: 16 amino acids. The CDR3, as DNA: TGTGCCCTCCGGGACAGGGCAGAAACCGGGACCAACGTCCTGACTTTC. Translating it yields CALRDRAETGTNVLTF.

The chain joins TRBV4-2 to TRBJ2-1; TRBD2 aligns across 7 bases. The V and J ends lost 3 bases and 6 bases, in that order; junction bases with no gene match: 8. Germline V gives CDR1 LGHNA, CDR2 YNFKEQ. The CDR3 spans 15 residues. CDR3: CASSQVGGSFNEQFF. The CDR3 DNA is TGTGCCAGCAGCCAGGTGGGCGGGAGTTTCAATGAGCAGTTCTTC.

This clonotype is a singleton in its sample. DNA for the CDR3: TGCAGTGCCCACAGCGGGAGGAATGAGCAGTACTTC. It translates to CSAHSGRNEQYF. The chain links TRBV20-1 to TRBJ2-1; TRBD2 agrees at 9 bases. The J call could be wrong; TRBJ2-7 is a better fit for the DNA end. From germline, CDR1 is DFQATT and CDR2 SNEGSKA (reference sequence). There are 12 residues in the CDR3.

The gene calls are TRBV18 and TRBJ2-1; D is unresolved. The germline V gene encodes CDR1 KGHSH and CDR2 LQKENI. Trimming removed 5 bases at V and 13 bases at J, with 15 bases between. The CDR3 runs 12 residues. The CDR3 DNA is TGTGCCAGCTCAGCAAACCTGGAGACCCAGTTCTTC. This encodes CASSANLETQFF. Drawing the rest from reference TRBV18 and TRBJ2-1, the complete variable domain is NAGVMQNPRHLVRRRGQEARLRCSPMKGHSHVYWYRQLPEEGLKFMVYLQKENIIDESGMPKERFSAEFPKEGPSILRIQQVVRGDSAAYFCASSANLETQFFGPGTRLTVL.

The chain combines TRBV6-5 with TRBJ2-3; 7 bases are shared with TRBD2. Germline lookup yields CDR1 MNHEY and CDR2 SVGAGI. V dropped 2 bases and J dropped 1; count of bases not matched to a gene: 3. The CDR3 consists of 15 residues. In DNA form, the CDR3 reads TGTGCCAGCAGTTACGAGGGAGGGCGCACAGATACGCAGTATTTT. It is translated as CASSYEGGRTDTQYF.

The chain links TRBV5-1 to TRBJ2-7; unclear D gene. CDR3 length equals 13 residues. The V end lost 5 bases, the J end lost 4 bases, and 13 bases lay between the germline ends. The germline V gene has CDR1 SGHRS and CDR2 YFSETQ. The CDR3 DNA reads TGCGCCAGCAGACCCTGCTCCGAGTACGAGCAGTACTTC. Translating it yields CASRPCSEYEQYF.

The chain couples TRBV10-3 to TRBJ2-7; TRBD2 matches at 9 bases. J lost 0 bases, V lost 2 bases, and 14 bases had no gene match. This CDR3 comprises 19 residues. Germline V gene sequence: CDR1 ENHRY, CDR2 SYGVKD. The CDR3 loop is CAISEPQGREGPNSYEQYF. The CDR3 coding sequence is TGTGCCATCAGTGAGCCCCAGGGGCGGGAGGGACCTAACTCCTACGAGCAGTACTTC.

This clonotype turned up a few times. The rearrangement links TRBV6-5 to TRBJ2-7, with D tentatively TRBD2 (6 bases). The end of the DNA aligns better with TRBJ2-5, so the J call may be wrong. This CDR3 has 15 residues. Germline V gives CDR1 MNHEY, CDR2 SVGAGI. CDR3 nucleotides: TGTGCCAGCAGACAGCTGGGGACGGGAGTGGAGACCCAGTACTTC. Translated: CASRQLGTGVETQYF.

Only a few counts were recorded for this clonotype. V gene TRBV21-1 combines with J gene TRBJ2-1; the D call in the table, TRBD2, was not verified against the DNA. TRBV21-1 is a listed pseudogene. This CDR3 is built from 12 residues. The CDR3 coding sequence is TGTGCCAGAGGACTAGCGGGATTGAAGCAGTTCTTC. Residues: CARGLAGLKQFF.

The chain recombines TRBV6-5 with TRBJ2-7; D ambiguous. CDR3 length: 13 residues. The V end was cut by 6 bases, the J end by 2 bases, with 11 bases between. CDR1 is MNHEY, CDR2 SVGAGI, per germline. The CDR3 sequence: CASRTFSAYEQYF. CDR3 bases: TGTGCCAGCAGGACATTTTCCGCCTACGAGCAGTACTTC.

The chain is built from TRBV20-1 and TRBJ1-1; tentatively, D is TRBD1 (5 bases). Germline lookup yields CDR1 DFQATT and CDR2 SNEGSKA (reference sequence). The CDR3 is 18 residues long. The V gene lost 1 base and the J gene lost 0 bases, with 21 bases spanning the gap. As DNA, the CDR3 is TGCAGTGCTAGAGCCGCCGGGGGAAGAGAATTACTGAACACTGAAGCTTTCTTT. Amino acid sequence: CSARAAGGRELLNTEAFF.

The CDR3, as DNA: TGTGCCAGCAGTTTCCGAGACTTATCCTACGAGCAGTACTTC. This codes for CASSFRDLSYEQYF. The chain combines TRBV12-3 or TRBV12-4 with TRBJ2-7, with D unresolved. The CDR3 runs 14 residues. The V and J ends lost 3 bases and 1 base respectively, with 10 bases between them.

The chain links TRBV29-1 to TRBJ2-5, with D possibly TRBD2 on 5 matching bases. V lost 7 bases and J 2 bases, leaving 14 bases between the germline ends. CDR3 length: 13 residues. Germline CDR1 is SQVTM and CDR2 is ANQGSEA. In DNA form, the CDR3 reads TGCAGCGCAGAGGAGGCTATACAAGAGACCCAGTACTTC. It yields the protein CSAEEAIQETQYF.